This T cell receptor beta chain is drawn from a study of blood T cell repertoires in COVID-19. Study-level information: Sites in the United States, Italy and Spain provided acute and convalescent COVID-19 samples. The analysed material was cDNA or gDNA that came from T cells, B-cell-depleted T cells, or PBMCs.

The CDR3 is made up of 13 amino acids. Germline lookup yields CDR1 SGHKS and CDR2 YYEKEE (reference sequence). V gave up 2 bases and J gave up 2 bases, with 7 bases separating them. Produced via immunoSEQ multiplex PCR; TCRdb's table is partial and in-frame only. Among approximately 140,000 clones listed, 84% were seen once. Sequenced: PBMCs or T cells enriched from blood (not recorded which). This clonotype was obtained from a man aged 35-49 years with acute COVID-19. J is TRBJ1-1 and V is TRBV5-5, with D perhaps matching TRBD1 (5 bases). The CDR3 bases are TGTGCCAGCAGCTTCGGGGGTAACACTGAAGCTTTCTTT. This gives the protein CASSFGGNTEAFF. The full variable domain, completed using reference TRBV5-5 and TRBJ1-1, is DAGVTQSPTHLIKTRGQQVTLRCSPISGHKSVSWYQQVLGQGPQFIFQYYEKEERGRGNFPDRFSARQFPNYSSELNVNALLLGDSALYLCASSFGGNTEAFFGQGTRLTVV.